This T cell receptor (beta chain) was found in a study of cytomegalovirus exposure and HLA in healthy donors. The overall study: Early release data held about 85 million unique TCRs from HLA-typed donors.

Overall study results and limits: Published work reported that the classifier diagnosed cytomegalovirus status with high specificity and sensitivity.

In the PCR, 60 Vbeta and 13 Jbeta primers were used. Clones were sequenced by immunoSEQ multiplex PCR, and TCRdb holds only the in-frame ones, with some missing. Counted here are 100,000 to 120,000 clones, 65% to 85% occurring once; the ten biggest clones make up less than 7.5%. Germline V gene data show CDR1 as MNHNY and CDR2 as SVGAGI (reference sequence). V dropped 4 bases and J dropped 6; count of bases not matched to a gene: 7. The CDR3 loop spans 15 amino acids. Donors showed nominal health when sampled, although they likely had unrecorded immune exposures. As concerns this clone: Antigen: not known.

V gene TRBV6-6 combines with J gene TRBJ1-4; TRBD1 matches 8 bases. Input material: PBMCs. This clonotype was sampled from a man aged 25-45 years in good health and CMV-seropositive. In nucleotides, the CDR3 is TGTGCCAGCAGTTCCGACAGGGGCATCGATGAAAAACTGTTTTTT. Its translation: CASSSDRGIDEKLFF.